This T cell receptor (beta chain) was retrieved from a study of vaccination and CD4 T cells after COVID-19. Study overall: Median time from COVID diagnosis to post-COVID sampling was 101 days (35 to 161).

This sample's treatment: roughly 10-day PBMC culture with coronavirus spike peptide pools or control peptides (ViraFEST assay). PBMCs were cultured at around 2 million per well with roughly 9.7 IU/ml IL-2 and 8.5 to 10 ug/ml peptide pools. The V gene end was trimmed by 1 base and the J gene end by 4 bases; junction bases not matched to a gene: 3. Germline V CDR1 and CDR2: SNHLY, FYNNEI. The CDR3 consists of 15 residues. Cultured CD4+ T-cell DNA underwent Oncomine TCR Beta short-read sequencing. Using the QIAamp micro DNA kit, genomic DNA was extracted from the CD4+ T cells that had been cultured. From the PCR reads, TCRdb called clonotypes with MiXCR, one entry per CDR3 protein. The sample carries 13,000 or so distinct CDR3 sequences, approximately 40% recorded once. Comments on this clonotype: No antigen is known for it.

V gene TRBV2 combines with J gene TRBJ2-1, with 8 positions matching TRBD2. The receptor was derived from a human donor who had recovered from COVID-19. The sample was CD4+ T cells from blood, cultured in vitro. CDR3: CASSEDGRAYNEQFF. CDR3 in DNA: TGTGCCAGCAGTGAAGACGGGAGGGCTTACAATGAGCAGTTCTTC. The complete variable domain, with remaining parts taken from reference TRBV2 and TRBJ2-1, reads EPEVTQTPSHQVTQMGQEVILRCVPISNHLYFYWYRQILGQKVEFLVSFYNNEISEKSEIFDDQFSVERPDGSNFTLKIRSTKLEDSAMYFCASSEDGRAYNEQFFGPGTRLTVL.